The following is a T cell receptor (beta chain) sequence with its context. The antigen is not known. Deletions cut 3 bases from V and 5 bases from J, with 11 bases between. The CDR3 has 14 residues. The germline V gene has CDR1 SGDLS and CDR2 YYNGEE. The protocol was immunoSEQ multiplex PCR, while the TCRdb copy is restricted to in-frame clones and leaves out a portion. The sample includes some 2,000,000 clones, around 95% of them seen just once. The data belong to a study of shared clonotypes between healthy human individuals. Whole-study results and caveats: An anticipated effect of sequencing depth on clonotype sharing among donors was recognized.

What was sequenced was naive CD4+ T cells sorted from blood. Noted subset: CD45RA+ positively selected. The rearrangement uses TRBV9 and TRBJ1-4; weak D call: TRBD1 (6 bases). This clonotype was sampled from a young man in good health. CDR3 loop: CASSAGQQNEKLFF. The CDR3 DNA sequence: TGTGCCAGCAGCGCTGGACAGCAGAATGAAAAACTGTTTTTT.